What follows describes a single T cell receptor beta chain. This sample was included in a study of OX40 agonist ivuxolimab in advanced cancers. Measured with immunoSEQ multiplex PCR; TCRdb has only the in-frame clones, and not every one. The table records approximately 76,000 clones, 92% of them present only once. Germline V gene data show CDR1 as SGHDT and CDR2 as YYEEEE. Trimming took 4 bases from V and 5 from J, leaving 10 bases between them. The CDR3 has 13 residues. The J gene is TRBJ2-4, the V gene TRBV5-6, with D maybe TRBD2 (6 bases). The sequenced sample was CD4+ or CD8+ T cells sorted from blood, obtained in a trial of the OX40 agonist ivuxolimab. The receptor's source is an adult with an advanced solid tumor such as melanoma, head and neck, liver or kidney cancer. CDR3 sequence reads: CASSRGKQNIQYF. The CDR3 DNA is TGTGCCAGCAGCCGCGGGAAGCAAAACATTCAGTACTTC. Full variable domain (missing parts from reference TRBV5-6 and TRBJ2-4): DAGVTQSPTHLIKTRGQQVTLRCSPKSGHDTVSWYQQALGQGPQFIFQYYEEEERQRGNFPDRFSGHQFPNYSSELNVNALLLGDSALYLCASSRGKQNIQYFGAGTRLSVL.